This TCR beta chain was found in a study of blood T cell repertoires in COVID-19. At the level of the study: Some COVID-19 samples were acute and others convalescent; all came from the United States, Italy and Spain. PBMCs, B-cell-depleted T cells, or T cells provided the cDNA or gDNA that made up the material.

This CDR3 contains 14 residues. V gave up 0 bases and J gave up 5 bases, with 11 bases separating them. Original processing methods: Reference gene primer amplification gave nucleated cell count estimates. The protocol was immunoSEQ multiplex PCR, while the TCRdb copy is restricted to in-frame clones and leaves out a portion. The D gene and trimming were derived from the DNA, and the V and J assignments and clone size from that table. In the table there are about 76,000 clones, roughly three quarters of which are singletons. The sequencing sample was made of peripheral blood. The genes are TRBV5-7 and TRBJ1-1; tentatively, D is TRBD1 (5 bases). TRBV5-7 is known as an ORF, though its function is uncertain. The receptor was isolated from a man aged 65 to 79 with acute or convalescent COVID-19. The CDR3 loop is CASSLEGIRTEAFF. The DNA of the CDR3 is TGTGCCAGCAGCTTGGAGGGGATCCGAACTGAAGCTTTCTTT.